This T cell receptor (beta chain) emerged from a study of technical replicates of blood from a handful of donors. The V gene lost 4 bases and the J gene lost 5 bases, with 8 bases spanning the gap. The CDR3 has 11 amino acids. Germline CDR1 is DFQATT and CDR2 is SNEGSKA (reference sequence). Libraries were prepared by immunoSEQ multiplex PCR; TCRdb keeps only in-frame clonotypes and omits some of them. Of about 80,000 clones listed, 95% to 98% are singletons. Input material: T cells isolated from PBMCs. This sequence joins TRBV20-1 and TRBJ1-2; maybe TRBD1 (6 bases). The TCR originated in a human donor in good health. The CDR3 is CSATGEYGYTF. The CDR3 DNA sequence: TGCAGTGCTACAGGGGAGTATGGCTACACCTTC.